The source of this TCR beta chain is a study of CD4 T cells in relation to SARS-CoV-2 and coronaviruses. Overall study results and limits: Each donor contributed either pre-pandemic or post-infection samples, not both.

In regard to this clone: Its antigen is unknown.

CD4+ T cells from unexposed donors were obtained before the COVID-19 pandemic (2011-2018). After about 10 days of culture, CD4+ T cells were isolated. The V end lost 8 bases, the J end lost 3 bases, and 17 bases lay between the germline ends. The CDR3 covers 14 residues. The germline gives CDR1 MNHEY, CDR2 SVGAGI. Assay used: immunoSEQ multiplex PCR; TCRdb lists only in-frame clones, some missing. The data show 20,000 to 25,000 clones, less than 70% seen once. Sequencing was done on a sample of CD4+ T cells from PBMCs, cultured in vitro. The sequence was collected from a human donor in good health. The chain carries TRBV6-5 and TRBJ2-7; no reliable D call. CDR3 region: CASAIPSDNYEQYF. The CDR3 DNA is TGTGCCAGCGCCATACCCTCAGACAACTACGAGCAGTACTTC.